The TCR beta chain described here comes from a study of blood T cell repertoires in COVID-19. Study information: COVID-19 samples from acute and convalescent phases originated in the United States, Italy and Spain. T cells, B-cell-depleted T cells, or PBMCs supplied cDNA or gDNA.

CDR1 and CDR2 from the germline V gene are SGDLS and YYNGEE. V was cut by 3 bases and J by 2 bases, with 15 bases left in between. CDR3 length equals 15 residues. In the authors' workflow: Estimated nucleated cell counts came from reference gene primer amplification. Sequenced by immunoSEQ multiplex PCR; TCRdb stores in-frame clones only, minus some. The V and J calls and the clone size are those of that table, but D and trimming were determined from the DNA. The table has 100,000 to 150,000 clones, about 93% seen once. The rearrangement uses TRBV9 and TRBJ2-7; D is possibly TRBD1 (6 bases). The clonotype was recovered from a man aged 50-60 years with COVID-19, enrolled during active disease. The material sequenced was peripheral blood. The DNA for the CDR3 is TGTGCCAGCAGCGCCTATGCACAGGGCACCTACGAGCAGTACTTC. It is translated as CASSAYAQGTYEQYF. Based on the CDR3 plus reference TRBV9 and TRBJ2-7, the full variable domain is DSGVTQTPKHLITATGQRVTLRCSPRSGDLSVYWYQQSLDQGLQFLIQYYNGEERAKGNILERFSAQQFPDLHSELNLSSLELGDSALYFCASSAYAQGTYEQYFGPGTRLTVT.